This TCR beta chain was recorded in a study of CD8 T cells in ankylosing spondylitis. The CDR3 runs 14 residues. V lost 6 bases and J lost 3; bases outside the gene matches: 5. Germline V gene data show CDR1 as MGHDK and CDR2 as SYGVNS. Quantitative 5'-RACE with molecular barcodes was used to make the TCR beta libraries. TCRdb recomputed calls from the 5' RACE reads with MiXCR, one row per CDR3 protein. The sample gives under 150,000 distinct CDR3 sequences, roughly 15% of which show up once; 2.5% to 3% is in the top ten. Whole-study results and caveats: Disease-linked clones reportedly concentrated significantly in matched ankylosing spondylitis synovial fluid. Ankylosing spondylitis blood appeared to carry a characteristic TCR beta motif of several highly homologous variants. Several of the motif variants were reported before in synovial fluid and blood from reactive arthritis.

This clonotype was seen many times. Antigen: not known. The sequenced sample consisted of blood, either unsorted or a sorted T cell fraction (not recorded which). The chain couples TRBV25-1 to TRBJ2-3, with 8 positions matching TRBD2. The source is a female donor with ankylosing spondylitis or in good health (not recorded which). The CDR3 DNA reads TGTGCCAGCAGCCTCGGACTAGCTACAGATACGCAGTATTTT. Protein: CASSLGLATDTQYF.